This note documents a single T cell receptor (beta chain) sequence. Its antigen specificity is not known. The input lacks base qualities; no much larger clone sits a single base away. The library was produced with 5' RACE. Data came from an Illumina HiSeq 2500. The second PCR ran for about 6 to 12 cycles and used a J-beta primer mix along with a sample-barcoded 5' primer. Each TCR beta cDNA molecule received a unique molecular identifier from a template-switch 5' adaptor carrying 12 random nucleotides. At least 3 million CDR3-containing paired-end reads were obtained from each sample. First-strand cDNA was synthesized from all RNA with the Mint cDNA synthesis kit, primed by a TRBC-specific oligonucleotide. Following uracil-DNA glycosylase treatment, all cDNA underwent a first 18-cycle PCR with the universal primers M1SS and BC2_uni_R. Per the original workflow: For normalization, 1 million high-quality reads were randomly selected from each sample, with every read carrying a distinct molecular identifier. Reads with shared molecular identifiers were discarded instead of being binned into consensus sequences. MiTCR, run with a Q25 quality threshold and the strictest error-elimination algorithm, handled CDR3 identification, clonotype clustering and error correction. Lower-bound total TCR beta diversity was estimated with a nonparametric unseen species model using Euler transformation. TCRdb's own reprocessing of the public reads used fastp at Q25 and MiXCR and kept productive beta chains. Identical CDR3 proteins give one entry, which carries the most common genes and DNA. The V and J calls come from TCRdb's annotation, not from the publication. In this sample the table shows about 570,000 distinct CDR3 sequences, over 25% of which occur a single time. The top ten clones comprise over 3.5% of the sample.

Systemically healthy Caucasian individuals from Russia, 39 in total and aged roughly 6 to 95 years, were included as donors. Around 10 milliliters of peripheral blood were collected from each donor into EDTA-treated Vacutainer tubes. PBMCs were isolated by Ficoll-Paque density-gradient centrifugation, with at least 6.5 million obtained per sample. Total RNA was extracted from PBMCs with Trizol reagent, with at least 5.5 micrograms obtained per sample. For every donor, flow cytometry on a PBMC aliquot measured the percentage of naive CD45RAhigh/CD27high T cells. In the germline V gene, CDR1 corresponds to KGHSH and CDR2 to LQKENI. Here V drops 0 bases and J drops 2 bases, and the junction holds 9 bases not matched to any gene. The CDR3 numbers 17 residues from cysteine through phenylalanine. The CDR3 DNA has 51 bases and is translated from base 1. This record comes from a study of blood T cells in healthy people across ages (dated by TCRdb to the mid-2010s). Concerning the study at large: In model experiments, template switching captured roughly one uniquely barcoded TCR beta cDNA molecule for every two T cells. To track age-related changes in TCR beta repertoire diversity, the study relied on deep sequencing normalized with unique cDNA molecular identifiers. The donors were divided into four age groups: young (average around 15 years), middle-aged (about 40), aged (approximately 62) and long-lived (roughly 82). The study analyzed two additional independent replicas of 1 million unique cDNA reads from the same blood draw for two donors, one aged 18 to 30 and one aged 80 or older.

Broader findings and caveats from the paper: Because profiling used bulk unsorted PBMCs, naive and antigen-experienced compartments could not be compared conclusively. Total diversity estimates from one million sequenced T cells were considered lower bounds and underestimates. Observed TCR beta diversity per million T cells fell roughly linearly with age, and a significant reduction was already apparent by age about 36. Donor CMV infection status was unknown, potentially confounding age-related changes in expanded clonotypes. Compared with the aged group, the long-lived group had more naive CD4+ T cells, fewer expanded clones and increased TCR diversity, suggesting age selection. A strong correlation was found between observed TCR beta diversity and the percentage of naive T cells measured by flow cytometry.

The same data also went into a second study, on T cells of mothers and their children. Per the second study: Donors were nine systemically healthy Caucasian individuals: three mothers and their six children. cDNA synthesis consumed the entire amount of extracted RNA, loaded at approximately 1.4 ug RNA in each 15 ul reaction. In the second PCR, the M1S primer introduced both the sample barcodes and 2-4 random nucleotides. More than 9 million TCR beta CDR3 reads were obtained from each mother, and roughly 3 million reads were obtained from each child. Thymic selection shapes the output of TCR recombination in a similar way in related and unrelated pairs, and inherited differences have a minor effect. Normalized repertoire overlap was always found to be slightly, but never significantly, higher in related mother-child pairs than in unrelated mother-child pairs. Persistent microchimeric T cell clones were not detected, at a sensitivity of about 90 clones per million clonotypes. The study used deep NGS to compare TCR beta repertoires of mothers and children, seeking features distinguishing related mother-child pairs from unrelated individuals. On average, the children were approximately 11 +/- 4 years old, while the mothers were 40 +/- 4 years old. After adapter ligation with NEBNext reagents, the libraries were sequenced on Illumina HiSeq 2000 with 100+100 nt paired-end reads. To prevent cross-contamination, the mother and child libraries were prepared a month apart and were sequenced in separate runs. For each donor, between about 450,000 and 2,300,000 distinct TCR beta clonotypes were identified. Naive TCR beta clonotypes were estimated from low-frequency clonotypes matched to each donor's FACS-determined naive share, without sorting.

This TCR was sampled from a boy under 10 years old in good health. The rearranged chain carries TRBV18 and TRBJ2-7, and TRBD1 aligns with 8 junction nucleotides. The sequenced sample was blood. CDR3 reads: CASSPPGRGQGTYEQYF. The DNA sequence is as follows: TGTGCCAGCTCACCACCTGGGAGAGGACAGGGCACCTACGAGCAGTACTTC.